One sample yielded the 26 T cell receptor beta chains listed below, sequenced in a study of OX40 agonist ivuxolimab in advanced cancers. Sequenced by immunoSEQ multiplex PCR; TCRdb stores in-frame clones only, minus some. The sample contains approximately 70,000 clones, 75% to 95% of which appear only once. Source: CD4+ or CD8+ T cells sorted from blood, taken in a trial of the OX40 agonist ivuxolimab. These receptors came from an adult with an advanced solid tumor such as melanoma, head and neck, liver or kidney cancer.

The genes are TRBV19 and TRBJ2-1; perhaps D is TRBD1 or TRBD2 (5 bases each). The CDR3 has 16 residues. V was cut by 1 base and J by 9 bases, with 19 bases left in between. Germline CDR1 and CDR2: LNHDA and SQIVND (reference sequence). The DNA for the CDR3 is TGTGCCAGTAGTATAGCGTCAGGGCTTTATGGGGGTGAGCAGTTCTTC. Protein product: CASSIASGLYGGEQFF.

The V gene is TRBV30, the J gene TRBJ1-5; D is unclear. The germline V and J ends were trimmed by 3 bases and 4 bases, with 19 bases remaining between them. Germline V gene lookup returns CDR1 GTSNPN and CDR2 SVGIG (reference sequence). The CDR3 runs to 16 residues. The CDR3 sequence is CAWSEWEGRMNQPQHF. CDR3 coding DNA: TGTGCCTGGAGCGAATGGGAAGGCAGAATGAATCAGCCCCAGCATTTT.

The V gene is TRBV4-1, the J gene TRBJ1-1, with 7 positions matching TRBD1. The CDR3 runs 15 residues. J lost 4 bases, V lost 4 bases, and 9 bases had no gene match. Looked up from germline, CDR1 is MGHRA and CDR2 is YSYEKL. This CDR3 is CASSPKEGASTEAFF. The CDR3 nucleotides read TGCGCCAGCAGCCCTAAAGAGGGGGCCAGCACTGAAGCTTTCTTT.

The chain carries TRBV29-1 and TRBJ2-7, with D perhaps being TRBD1 or TRBD2 (5 bases each). CDR1 and CDR2 from the germline V gene are SQVTM and ANQGSEA. This CDR3 comprises 15 residues. V lost 0 bases and J lost 0, with 12 bases in between. CDR3 DNA sequence: TGCAGCGTTGAAGAGGGGGTATCGGGCTCCTACGAGCAGTACTTC. This codes for CSVEEGVSGSYEQYF.

Notes on this clone: A junction boundary mismatches the germline segment, possibly from a read error. The V call is TRBV9, the J call TRBJ2-7, with D possibly being TRBD1 or TRBD2 (5 bases each). The CDR3 covers 14 residues. Germline V gene lookup returns CDR1 SGDLS and CDR2 YYNGEE. DNA for the CDR3: TGTGCCAGCAGCCGAGGGGACGGTTCCTACGAGCAGTGCTTC. Its protein product is CASSRGDGSYEQCF. The complete variable domain, with remaining parts taken from reference TRBV9 and TRBJ2-7, reads DSGVTQTPKHLITATGQRVTLRCSPRSGDLSVYWYQQSLDQGLQFLIQYYNGEERAKGNILERFSAQQFPDLHSELNLSSLELGDSALYFCASSRGDGSYEQCFGPGTRLTVT.

The chain has TRBV9 and TRBJ1-4, with 9 bases identical to TRBD1. Per germline, CDR1 SGDLS and CDR2 YYNGEE. The J segment lost 8 bases and the V segment lost 2 bases, leaving 7 bases of the junction unmatched. The CDR3 spans 15 residues. In DNA, the CDR3 is TGTGCCAGCAGCGTGGGGACAGGGCTTCACGAAAAACTGTTTTTT. It is translated as CASSVGTGLHEKLFF.

The V call is TRBV4-2, the J call TRBJ2-1, with TRBD1 matching 9 bases. The germline V gene has CDR1 LGHNA and CDR2 YNFKEQ. This CDR3 is 16 amino acids long. The V and J ends lost 3 bases and 4 bases, in that order; junction bases with no gene match: 7. CDR3: CASSHPTGGTYNEQFF. Written as DNA, the CDR3 is TGTGCCAGCAGCCATCCAACAGGGGGCACGTACAATGAGCAGTTCTTC.

Only one count was recorded for this clone. This chain uses TRBV5-6 with TRBJ1-1, with TRBD1 matching over 8 bases. V gave up 1 base and J gave up 5 bases; unmatched junction bases: 16. The CDR3 covers 18 residues. Germline V gene lookup returns CDR1 SGHDT and CDR2 YYEEEE. The CDR3 loop is CASSLTSTQTGEWTEAFF. The CDR3 DNA is TGTGCCAGCAGCTTGACGTCCACCCAGACAGGGGAGTGGACTGAAGCTTTCTTT.

The chain uses TRBV5-6 and TRBJ2-7; TRBD1 might be the D (5 bases). Trimming left V 0 bases short and J 10 bases short, with 14 bases between. The germline V gene encodes CDR1 SGHDT and CDR2 YYEEEE. The CDR3 extends over 13 amino acids. The CDR3 reads CASSLGTPPAQYF. CDR3 in DNA: TGTGCCAGCAGCTTGGGGACACCGCCGGCTCAGTACTTC.

This clone showed up just once. In DNA form, the CDR3 reads TGTGCCAGCAGCCCGATAGGACAGGTGAACACTGAAGCTTTCTTT. It specifies CASSPIGQVNTEAFF. The V gene is TRBV5-4, the J gene TRBJ1-1, with TRBD1 matching over 7 bases. Losses at the gene ends were 4 bases for V and 0 bases for J; bases not matched to a gene: 6. The CDR3 contains 15 residues. Germline V gene lookup returns CDR1 SGHNT and CDR2 YYREEE (reference sequence).

This rearrangement joins TRBV7-6 to TRBJ2-5; D gene unclear. The germline CDR1 and CDR2 sequences are SGHVS and FNYEAQ. The CDR3 is made up of 15 amino acids. V was clipped by 1 base and J by 1 base, with 10 bases between them. CDR3 sequence reads: CASSLGALAQETQYF. The CDR3 bases are TGTGCCAGCAGCTTAGGAGCTTTGGCCCAAGAGACCCAGTACTTC.

The chain uses TRBV7-9 and TRBJ2-7; 9 bases fit TRBD2. CDR1 and CDR2 (germline): SEHNR, FQNEAQ (reference sequence). The CDR3 spans 17 residues. Germline trimming cut 1 base from V and 1 base from J; bases unmatched to any gene: 8. DNA of the CDR3: TGTGCCAGCAGCTTAGGGCGGGGGGGCGTAAGTTCCTACGAGCAGTACTTC. Its protein product is CASSLGRGGVSSYEQYF.

This clone came up a few times. The chain links TRBV9 to TRBJ2-3; TRBD2 aligns across 14 bases. There are 16 residues in the CDR3. The V and J ends lost 3 bases and 5 bases, in that order; junction bases with no gene match: 5. From germline, CDR1 is SGDLS and CDR2 YYNGEE. The chain's CDR3 is CASSDQGLAGGDTQYF. The DNA for the CDR3 is TGTGCCAGCAGCGACCAAGGACTAGCGGGAGGAGATACGCAGTATTTT. Based on the CDR3 plus reference TRBV9 and TRBJ2-3, the full variable domain is DSGVTQTPKHLITATGQRVTLRCSPRSGDLSVYWYQQSLDQGLQFLIQYYNGEERAKGNILERFSAQQFPDLHSELNLSSLELGDSALYFCASSDQGLAGGDTQYFGPGTRLTVL.

The chain links TRBV19 to TRBJ1-5, with D uncertain. This CDR3 has 12 amino acids. CDR1 is LNHDA, CDR2 SQIVND, per germline (reference sequence). The ends were cut back, 6 bases at V and 6 bases at J, with 9 bases in the middle. CDR3 in DNA: TGTGCCAGTAGAAGTGGTATTCAGCCCCAGCATTTT. It specifies CASRSGIQPQHF.

The rearrangement joins TRBV7-9 to TRBJ1-1, with 7 bases identical to TRBD1. This CDR3 is built from 15 residues. Germline-derived CDR1 and CDR2 are SEHNR and FQNEAQ (reference sequence). J gave up 1 base and V 5 bases, and 7 bases lay outside the gene matches. CDR3 protein: CASSPDRVRNTEAFF. The CDR3 DNA reads TGTGCCAGCAGCCCAGACAGGGTCCGGAACACTGAAGCTTTCTTT. Drawing the rest from reference TRBV7-9 and TRBJ1-1, the complete variable domain is DTGVSQNPRHKITKRGQNVTFRCDPISEHNRLYWYRQTLGQGPEFLTYFQNEAQLEKSRLLSDRFSAERPKGSFSTLEIQRTEQGDSAMYLCASSPDRVRNTEAFFGQGTRLTVV.

V gene TRBV7-9 combines with J gene TRBJ2-4; 7 nucleotides align to TRBD2. The junction had 12 bases not matched to a gene; V was cut back by 1 base and J by 6 bases. Germline V gene sequence: CDR1 SEHNR, CDR2 FQNEAQ (reference sequence). The CDR3 contains 17 residues. CDR3 coding DNA: TGTGCCAGCAGCTTAGGGCACGTTAGCGGGCCCCTAAACATTCAGTACTTC. Residues: CASSLGHVSGPLNIQYF. The full variable domain, in which reference TRBV7-9 and TRBJ2-4 provide the parts outside the CDR3, is DTGVSQNPRHKITKRGQNVTFRCDPISEHNRLYWYRQTLGQGPEFLTYFQNEAQLEKSRLLSDRFSAERPKGSFSTLEIQRTEQGDSAMYLCASSLGHVSGPLNIQYFGAGTRLSVL.

The chain carries TRBV27 and TRBJ1-2; D ambiguous. The CDR3 loop spans 12 amino acids. Per the germline V gene, CDR1 is MNHEY and CDR2 is SMNVEV (reference sequence). The germline V and J ends were trimmed by 3 bases and 7 bases, with 9 bases remaining between them. CDR3 coding DNA: TGTGCCAGCAGTTTCGGGTCCTCTGGCTACACCTTC. It is translated as CASSFGSSGYTF.

The chain joins TRBV7-6 to TRBJ2-3; TRBD2 might be the D (5 bases). CDR1 and CDR2 from the germline V gene are SGHVS and FNYEAQ. The CDR3 sequence is 17 residues long. V dropped 2 bases and J dropped 4 bases, with 19 bases sitting between them. CDR3 DNA: TGTGCCAGCAGCTTAAGAATGAGAGGACGGGGTCCAGATACGCAGTATTTT. Amino acid sequence: CASSLRMRGRGPDTQYF.

This clone was seen only once. Written as DNA, the CDR3 is TGTGCCAGCAGCATGAGGGGGCAGCTAGCCTACAATGAGCAGTTCTTC. Translation gives CASSMRGQLAYNEQFF. The chain carries TRBV11-3 and TRBJ2-1, with TRBD1 identical over 7 bases. The CDR3 has 16 amino acids. The germline CDR1 and CDR2 sequences are SGHNT and YENEEA. Trimming took 5 bases from V and 2 from J; bases not matched to a gene: 9.

The V gene is TRBV19, the J gene TRBJ1-4; possible D gene TRBD1, 5 bases. Germline CDR1 reads LNHDA; CDR2 reads SQIVND (reference sequence). V lost 10 bases, J lost 8 bases, and 32 bases lay in between. The CDR3 contains 18 residues. CDR3 coding DNA: TGTGCCACCGCCCCGGACAACAGTCGACACCATTCAAGGGAAAAACTGTTTTTT. Translating it yields CATAPDNSRHHSREKLFF.

The V gene is TRBV7-6, the J gene TRBJ2-1, with a tentative D call TRBD2 (7 bases). This CDR3 spans 15 amino acids. The V end was cut by 4 bases, the J end by 12 bases, with 22 bases between. Germline CDR1 reads SGHVS; CDR2 reads FNYEAQ. Written as DNA, the CDR3 is TGTGCCAGCAGCTCTTTTCCGACGGGGGGCGGAGGGCAGTTCTTC. Translating gives CASSSFPTGGGGQFF.

This clone was observed once. The chain has TRBV27 and TRBJ1-1; no reliable D call. The CDR3 loop spans 15 amino acids. The germline V and J ends were trimmed by 6 bases and 5 bases, with 19 bases remaining between them. CDR1 is MNHEY and CDR2 is SMNVEV in the germline V gene (reference sequence). The DNA of the CDR3 is TGTGCCAGCAGCCCCTTGAAGACCCGAGGGACTGAAGCTTTCTTT. This encodes CASSPLKTRGTEAFF.

The chain recombines TRBV4-3 with TRBJ2-1; TRBD1 matches at 9 bases. CDR1 and CDR2 from the germline V gene are LGHNA and YSLEER. V was pared by 2 bases and J by 2 bases, with 1 base of the junction left unmatched. The CDR3 is 15 residues long. This CDR3 reads CASSQNRGPYNEQFF. CDR3 in DNA: TGCGCCAGCAGCCAAAACAGGGGGCCCTACAATGAGCAGTTCTTC.

The V gene is TRBV5-5, the J gene TRBJ2-7; TRBD2 is a possible D gene (6 bases). Trimming removed 0 bases from V and 4 bases from J, with 14 bases in between. The germline gives CDR1 SGHKS, CDR2 YYEKEE (reference sequence). The CDR3 is 15 amino acids. The CDR3 is CASSLAFQRAYEQYF. As DNA, the CDR3 is TGTGCCAGCAGCTTGGCCTTCCAGCGGGCGTACGAGCAGTACTTC. The entire variable domain, with the rest obtained from reference TRBV5-5 and TRBJ2-7, is as follows: DAGVTQSPTHLIKTRGQQVTLRCSPISGHKSVSWYQQVLGQGPQFIFQYYEKEERGRGNFPDRFSARQFPNYSSELNVNALLLGDSALYLCASSLAFQRAYEQYFGPGTRLTVT.

This clone was observed once. This sequence joins TRBV6-1 and TRBJ2-7; 7 bases line up with TRBD2. This CDR3 has 12 residues. Germline V gene sequence: CDR1 MNHNS, CDR2 SASEGT. V lost 4 bases, J lost 4 bases, and 1 base stayed unmatched. Here the CDR3 reads CASSGGGYEQYF. As DNA, the CDR3 is TGTGCCAGCAGTGGGGGGGGTTACGAGCAGTACTTC.

This clone was seen a single time. The chain employs TRBV13 and TRBJ2-7; 7 positions agree with TRBD2. V shed 3 bases and J 0 bases; nucleotides not matched to a gene: 5. Germline V gene lookup returns CDR1 PRHDT and CDR2 FYEKMQ (reference sequence). CDR3 size: 15 residues. CDR3 coding DNA: TGTGCCAGCAGCTTTCTAGCGGCTAGCTCCTACGAGCAGTACTTC. Encoded protein: CASSFLAASSYEQYF.